A single sample is the source of the 21 T cell receptor beta chains below, sequenced in a study of shared clonotypes between healthy human individuals. Sequencing was performed with immunoSEQ multiplex PCR; in TCRdb, only in-frame clones are kept and a portion is missing. This table holds 490,000 or so clones, 79% found once. Sequencing input: PBMCs. The receptors come from a woman aged 35 to 49 in good health. Some clones in this sample may be carry-over from other donors' samples.

The table lists this clone with a count of one. The chain carries TRBV27 and TRBJ1-5; tentative D call: TRBD1 (6 bases). This CDR3 spans 18 amino acids. CDR1 and CDR2 from the germline V gene are MNHEY and SMNVEV (reference sequence). V shed 5 bases and J shed 1 base, with 21 bases lying between them. In DNA form, the CDR3 reads TGTGCCAGCAGTAGCCCGCTTAGGGGGTACGGGAGCAATCAGCCCCAGCATTTT. Amino acids: CASSSPLRGYGSNQPQHF.

This chain joins TRBV27 and TRBJ2-1; TRBD2 aligns across 9 bases. The CDR3 is 15 amino acids. J was trimmed by 8 bases and V by 2 bases; bases with no gene match: 7. Germline loops: CDR1 MNHEY, CDR2 SMNVEV (reference sequence). As DNA, the CDR3 is TGTGCCAGCAGTTTAAGTAGCGGGAGTAGAGATGAGCAGTTCTTC. Translation: CASSLSSGSRDEQFF.

The genes are TRBV6-5 and TRBJ2-7; D unresolved. V was trimmed by 5 bases and J by 0 bases, leaving 14 bases between them. CDR1 is MNHEY and CDR2 is SVGAGI in the germline V gene. The CDR3 spans 15 residues. This CDR3 reads CASSRTAISSYEQYF. In DNA form, the CDR3 reads TGTGCCAGCAGTCGGACGGCGATAAGCTCCTACGAGCAGTACTTC.

V gene TRBV11-1 combines with J gene TRBJ2-7; tentatively, D is TRBD1 or TRBD2 (5 bases each). Germline CDR1 is SGHAT and CDR2 is FQDESV (reference sequence). This CDR3 is 12 amino acids long. Trimming cost V 3 bases and J 7 bases, with 10 bases left between them. The CDR3 sequence: CASSFLGPEQYF. The CDR3 DNA follows: TGTGCCAGCAGCTTTTTGGGACCTGAGCAGTACTTC.

The chain employs TRBV29-1 and TRBJ2-5; the match to TRBD2 covers 11 bases. V was clipped by 6 bases and J by 4 bases; unmatched bases: 13. This CDR3 spans 16 amino acids. In germline, CDR1 is SQVTM, CDR2 ANQGSEA. CDR3: CSVYSGRAWTVETQYF. The CDR3 coding sequence is TGCAGCGTGTATAGCGGGAGGGCCTGGACGGTAGAGACCCAGTACTTC.

This chain links TRBV2 with TRBJ2-3; 7 nucleotides align to TRBD2. Germline trimming cut 6 bases from V and 4 bases from J; bases unmatched to any gene: 7. The CDR3 has 14 residues. Germline V gene lookup returns CDR1 SNHLY and CDR2 FYNNEI. DNA of the CDR3: TGTGCCAGCAGGGTGCGGGAGTCCGCAGATACGCAGTATTTT. Translated: CASRVRESADTQYF.

This clone was seen just once. This rearrangement joins TRBV4-3 to TRBJ2-5, with D possibly being TRBD1 or TRBD2 (5 bases each). The V and J ends lost 0 bases and 5 bases respectively, with 10 bases between them. CDR1 and CDR2 (germline): LGHNA, YSLEER. There are 14 residues in the CDR3. CDR3 sequence: CASSQDTGTETQYF. DNA for the CDR3: TGCGCCAGCAGCCAAGATACCGGGACGGAGACCCAGTACTTC.

The V and J genes are TRBV13 and TRBJ2-7; 7 bases map to TRBD1. The ends lost 5 bases at V and 4 bases at J; junction bases unmatched: 2. This CDR3 has 12 residues. Germline CDR1 and CDR2: PRHDT and FYEKMQ (reference sequence). CDR3 region: CASSPDRYEQYF. The CDR3 nucleotides are TGTGCCAGCAGCCCGGACAGGTACGAGCAGTACTTC.

The V and J genes are TRBV2 and TRBJ2-2; TRBD2 agrees at 7 bases. Trimming at V came to 1 base and at J to 3 bases, leaving 2 bases not matched to a gene. Germline values: CDR1 SNHLY, CDR2 FYNNEI. The CDR3 has 15 amino acids. This chain's CDR3 is CASSEGLADTGELFF. The CDR3 nucleotides read TGTGCCAGCAGTGAAGGACTAGCAGACACCGGGGAGCTGTTTTTT.

The J gene is TRBJ1-5, the V gene TRBV2, with TRBD1 matching 8 bases. The germline V gene has CDR1 SNHLY and CDR2 FYNNEI. The trim removed 4 bases at V and 1 base at J, leaving 6 bases unmatched. The CDR3 extends over 16 amino acids. CDR3 loop: CASSAGGRGSNQPQHF. CDR3 DNA sequence: TGTGCCAGCAGTGCAGGGGGCCGAGGGAGCAATCAGCCCCAGCATTTT. Combining the CDR3 with reference TRBV2 and TRBJ1-5 gives the whole variable domain EPEVTQTPSHQVTQMGQEVILRCVPISNHLYFYWYRQILGQKVEFLVSFYNNEISEKSEIFDDQFSVERPDGSNFTLKIRSTKLEDSAMYFCASSAGGRGSNQPQHFGDGTRLSIL.

V and J are TRBV2 and TRBJ2-5; 7 nucleotides match TRBD1. The J call may be wrong; the DNA end is better matched by TRBJ2-7. The CDR3 has 12 amino acids. Germline CDR1 reads SNHLY; CDR2 reads FYNNEI. The CDR3 sequence is CASRGDRDEQYF. In DNA, the CDR3 is TGTGCCAGCAGGGGAGACAGGGACGAGCAGTACTTC.

The chain has TRBV6-1 and TRBJ1-2; no reliable D call. This CDR3 has 14 amino acids. Germline-derived CDR1 and CDR2 are MNHNS and SASEGT. V was shortened by 1 base and J by 2 bases, with 8 bases between the two germline ends. The CDR3 coding sequence is TGTGCCAGCAGTGAAGGCCGGATAAACTATGGCTACACCTTC. Its protein is CASSEGRINYGYTF.

V gene TRBV7-2 combines with J gene TRBJ2-1; 13 bases are a match to TRBD2. V gave up 2 bases and J gave up 4 bases; unmatched junction bases: 5. This CDR3 region has 17 residues. Looked up from germline, CDR1 is SGHTA and CDR2 is FQGNSA. The CDR3 region is CASSLRGLAGSYNEQFF. CDR3 nucleotide sequence: TGTGCCAGCAGCTTAAGGGGACTAGCGGGATCATACAATGAGCAGTTCTTC. Filled out from reference TRBV7-2 and TRBJ2-1, the complete variable domain reads GAGVSQSPSNKVTEKGKDVELRCDPISGHTALYWYRQSLGQGLEFLIYFQGNSAPDKSGLPSDRFSAERTGGSVSTLTIQRTQQEDSAVYLCASSLRGLAGSYNEQFFGPGTRLTVL.

The V call is TRBV28, the J call TRBJ1-2; D unclear. The CDR3 runs 14 residues. Germline CDR1 and CDR2: MDHEN and SYDVKM. Trimming left V 3 bases short and J 0 bases short, with 8 bases between. The CDR3 sequence is CASSFRPSNYGYTF. The CDR3 bases are TGTGCCAGCAGTTTTCGGCCATCTAACTATGGCTACACCTTC.

As to this clone: Mismatch with germline at one junction end may stem from a read error. The genes are TRBV7-7 and TRBJ2-5; 11 bases map to TRBD2. There are 15 residues in the CDR3. The germline V gene has CDR1 SSHAT and CDR2 FNYEAQ (reference sequence). The CDR3 reads CASSRGTSGQETQYF. In nucleotides, the CDR3 is TGTGCTAGCAGCCGCGGGACTAGCGGCCAAGAGACCCAGTACTTC.

This clone was picked up a small number of times. The same CDR3 is also encoded by other DNA sequences in this sample. The rearrangement links TRBV5-4 to TRBJ2-7; unclear D gene. This CDR3 has 14 amino acids. The germline V gene encodes CDR1 SGHNT and CDR2 YYREEE (reference sequence). The V and J ends lost 3 bases and 4 bases respectively, with 14 bases between them. The CDR3 is CASSSAGASYEQYF. The CDR3 DNA follows: TGTGCCAGCAGCTCGGCCGGCGCCTCGTACGAGCAGTACTTC.

The V and J genes are TRBV30 and TRBJ2-5; tentatively, D is TRBD1 (6 bases). V gave up 3 bases and J gave up 5 bases, with 13 bases separating them. The CDR3 has 13 residues. The germline CDR1 and CDR2 sequences are GTSNPN and SVGIG (reference sequence). Here the CDR3 DNA reads TGTGCCTGGAGGATACAGGGTTTCGAGACCCAGTACTTC. Protein product: CAWRIQGFETQYF.

The chain is built from TRBV28 and TRBJ1-1; D may be TRBD1 (6 bases). Germline CDR1 MDHEN, CDR2 SYDVKM. This CDR3 contains 16 residues. Trimming stripped 6 bases from V and 1 base from J, with 18 bases between. CDR3 nucleotide sequence: TGTGCCAGCAGGGTATCTCCCGGGACACGGAACACTGAAGCTTTCTTT. Its protein is CASRVSPGTRNTEAFF.

This chain uses TRBV29-1 with TRBJ1-1; D unresolved. This CDR3 comprises 11 residues. The germline V and J ends were trimmed by 5 bases and 6 bases, with 10 bases remaining between them. Looked up from germline, CDR1 is SQVTM and CDR2 is ANQGSEA. The CDR3 reads CSVRPAPEAFF. The CDR3 DNA reads TGCAGCGTTCGGCCGGCTCCTGAAGCTTTCTTT.

This clone came up once. The CDR3 reads CASSSGLAGGGETQYF. CDR3 nucleotide sequence: TGTGCCAGCAGCTCCGGACTAGCGGGAGGGGGAGAGACCCAGTACTTC. The chain is built from TRBV5-4 and TRBJ2-5; 15 bases align to TRBD2. Germline V gene data show CDR1 as SGHNT and CDR2 as YYREEE (reference sequence). V dropped 3 bases and J dropped 4; count of bases not matched to a gene: 4. The CDR3 has 16 residues.

The chain recombines TRBV9 with TRBJ2-7; 8 nucleotides align to TRBD2. Trimming removed 1 base from V and 5 bases from J; junction bases left unmatched: 8. Per the germline V gene, CDR1 is SGDLS and CDR2 is YYNGEE. The CDR3 is 15 amino acids. CDR3: CASSVSGLAFDEQYF. Here the CDR3 DNA reads TGTGCCAGCAGCGTATCCGGACTAGCTTTTGACGAGCAGTACTTC.